This TCR beta chain was obtained from a study of CD8 T cells in Susac syndrome. Findings of the study overall: Within Susac syndrome CD4+ T cell repertoires, clonal expansion was not evident.

The CDR3 runs 15 residues. V gave up 1 base and J gave up 5 bases; unmatched junction bases: 8. CDR1 SGHRS and CDR2 YFSETQ come from the germline V gene. Reverse transcription used roughly 0.45 to 1 ug RNA and random hexamers. TCRdb passed the immunoSEQ multiplex PCR reads through MiXCR, listing each CDR3 protein once. The table includes 150,000 to 200,000 distinct CDR3 sequences, 85% to 95% detected once. A remark on this clonotype: Its target is not known.

Sequenced: CD4+ T cells from PBMCs. The chain employs TRBV5-1 and TRBJ2-7; TRBD1 aligns across 8 bases. This clonotype originated in a human donor with Susac syndrome. The CDR3 sequence: CASSLRTGMGHEQYF. The CDR3 DNA is TGCGCCAGCAGCTTGAGGACAGGGATGGGGCACGAGCAGTACTTC.